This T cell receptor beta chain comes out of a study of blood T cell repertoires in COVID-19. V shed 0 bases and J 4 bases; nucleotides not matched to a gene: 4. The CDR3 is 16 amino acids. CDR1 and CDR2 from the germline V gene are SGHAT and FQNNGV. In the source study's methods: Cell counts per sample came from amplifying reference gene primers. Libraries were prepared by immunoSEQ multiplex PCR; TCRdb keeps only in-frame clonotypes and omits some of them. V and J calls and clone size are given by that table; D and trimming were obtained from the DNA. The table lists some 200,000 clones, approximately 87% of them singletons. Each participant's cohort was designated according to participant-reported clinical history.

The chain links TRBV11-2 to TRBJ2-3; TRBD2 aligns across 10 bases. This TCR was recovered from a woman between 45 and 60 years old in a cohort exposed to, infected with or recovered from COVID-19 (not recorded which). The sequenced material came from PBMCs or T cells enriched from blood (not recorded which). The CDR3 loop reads CASSLEPSGGADTQYF. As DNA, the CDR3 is TGTGCCAGCAGCTTAGAGCCCAGCGGGGGGGCAGATACGCAGTATTTT.